Detailed here is one TCR beta chain. What it recognizes is unknown. This sample is drawn from a study of cytomegalovirus exposure and HLA in healthy donors. Study findings and constraints: A later analysis found common viral pathogens apparently linked to several of the most significant clusters.

The CDR3 runs 14 residues. Germline V gene data show CDR1 as MDHEN and CDR2 as SYDVKM. Deletions cut 2 bases from V and 11 bases from J, with 15 bases between. PCR employed 60 Vbeta and 13 Jbeta primers. Libraries were prepared by immunoSEQ multiplex PCR; TCRdb keeps only in-frame clonotypes and omits some of them. The sample comprises roughly 120,000 clones, 70% to 85% of which are singletons, and around 2.3% rests with the top ten. Sequences were obtained from PBMCs. The chain has TRBV28 and TRBJ1-4; D not certain. This receptor was identified in a woman aged 18 to 35 in good health and CMV-seronegative. The CDR3 loop reads CASSLGGQSEKLFF. The CDR3 nucleotides are TGTGCCAGCAGTTTAGGAGGCCAATCAGAGAAACTGTTTTTT.